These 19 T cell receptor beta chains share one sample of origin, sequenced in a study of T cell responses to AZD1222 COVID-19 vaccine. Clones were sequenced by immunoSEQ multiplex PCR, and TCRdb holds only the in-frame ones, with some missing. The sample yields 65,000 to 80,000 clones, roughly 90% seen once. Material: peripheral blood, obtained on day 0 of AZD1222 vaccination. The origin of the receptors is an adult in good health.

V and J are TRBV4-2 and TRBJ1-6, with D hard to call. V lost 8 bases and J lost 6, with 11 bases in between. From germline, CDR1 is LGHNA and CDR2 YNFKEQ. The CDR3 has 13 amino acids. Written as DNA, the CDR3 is TGTGCCAGCCAAGGACCGACTAATTCACCCCTCCACTTT. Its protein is CASQGPTNSPLHF.

The CDR3 region is CSAETGTGGSYEQYF. In DNA form, the CDR3 reads TGCAGCGCGGAAACCGGGACAGGGGGTTCCTACGAGCAGTACTTC. This rearrangement joins TRBV29-1 to TRBJ2-7; 11 bases map to TRBD1. Germline CDR1 is SQVTM and CDR2 is ANQGSEA. The V segment lost 7 bases and the J segment 1 base; nucleotides outside the gene matches: 9. The CDR3 totals 15 residues.

DNA of the CDR3: TGTGCCACCAGTGACCCCTCCAACCAGACCCCCGAAAAGTACAATGAGCAGTTCTTC. This gives the protein CATSDPSNQTPEKYNEQFF. The genes are TRBV24-1 and TRBJ2-1, with unresolved D. The germline V and J ends were trimmed by 4 bases and 4 bases, with 25 bases remaining between them. The CDR3 consists of 19 residues. CDR1 and CDR2 (germline): KGHDR, SFDVKD.

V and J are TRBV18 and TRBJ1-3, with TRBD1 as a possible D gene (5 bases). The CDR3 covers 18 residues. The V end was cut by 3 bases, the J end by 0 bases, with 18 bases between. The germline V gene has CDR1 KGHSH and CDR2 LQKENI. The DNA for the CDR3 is TGTGCCAGCTCACCCCTCTCGGAGCAGGGCTACTCTGGAAACACCATATATTTT. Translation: CASSPLSEQGYSGNTIYF.

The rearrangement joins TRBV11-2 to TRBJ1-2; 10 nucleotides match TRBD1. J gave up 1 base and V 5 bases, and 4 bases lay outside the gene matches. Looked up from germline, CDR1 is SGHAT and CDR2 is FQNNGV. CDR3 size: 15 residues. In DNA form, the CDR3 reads TGTGCCAGCAGCCTGGGACAGGGGCGTAACTATGGCTACACCTTC. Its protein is CASSLGQGRNYGYTF.

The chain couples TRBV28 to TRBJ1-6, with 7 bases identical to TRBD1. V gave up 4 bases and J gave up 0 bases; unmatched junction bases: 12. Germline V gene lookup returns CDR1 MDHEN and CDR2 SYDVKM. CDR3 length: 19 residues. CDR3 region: CASSSSEQGFGSYNSPLHF. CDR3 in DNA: TGTGCCAGCAGTTCCTCGGAACAGGGGTTTGGCTCCTATAATTCACCCCTCCACTTT.

CDR3 residues: CASSSGNAYEQYF. Here the CDR3 DNA reads TGTGCCAGCAGTTCCGGAAACGCCTACGAGCAGTACTTC. V usage is TRBV27 and J usage is TRBJ2-7; no firm D call. Germline-derived CDR1 and CDR2 are MNHEY and SMNVEV (reference sequence). The CDR3 sequence is 13 residues long. V was trimmed by 4 bases and J by 2 bases, leaving 9 bases between them.

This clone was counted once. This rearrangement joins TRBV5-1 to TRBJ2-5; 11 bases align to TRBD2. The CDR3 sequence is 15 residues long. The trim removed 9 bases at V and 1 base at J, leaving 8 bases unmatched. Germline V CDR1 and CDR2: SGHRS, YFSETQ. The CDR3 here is CATRPGLAVQETQYF. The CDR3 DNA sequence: TGCGCCACACGGCCGGGACTAGCGGTCCAAGAGACCCAGTACTTC. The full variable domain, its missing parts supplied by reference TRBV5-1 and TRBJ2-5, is KAGVTQTPRYLIKTRGQQVTLSCSPISGHRSVSWYQQTPGQGLQFLFEYFSETQRNKGNFPGRFSGRQFSNSRSEMNVSTLELGDSALYLCATRPGLAVQETQYFGPGTRLLVL.

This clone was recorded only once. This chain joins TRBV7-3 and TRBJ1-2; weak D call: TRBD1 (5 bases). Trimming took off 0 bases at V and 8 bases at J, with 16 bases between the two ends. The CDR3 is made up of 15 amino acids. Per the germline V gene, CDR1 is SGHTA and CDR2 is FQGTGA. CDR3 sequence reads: CASSLTLSRVEGYTF. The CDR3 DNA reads TGTGCCAGCAGCTTAACTCTGTCCAGGGTTGAGGGCTACACCTTC.

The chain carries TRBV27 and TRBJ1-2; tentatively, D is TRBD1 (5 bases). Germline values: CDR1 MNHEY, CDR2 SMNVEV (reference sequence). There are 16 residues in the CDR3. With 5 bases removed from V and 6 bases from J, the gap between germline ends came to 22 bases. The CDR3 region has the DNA TGTGCCAGCAGTACAACCGGGACTAGGGCTTTAGATGGCTACACCTTC. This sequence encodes CASSTTGTRALDGYTF.

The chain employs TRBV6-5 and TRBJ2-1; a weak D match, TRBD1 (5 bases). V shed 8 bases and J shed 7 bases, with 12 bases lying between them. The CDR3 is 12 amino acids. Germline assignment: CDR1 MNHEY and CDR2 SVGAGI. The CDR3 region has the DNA TGTGCCAGCGGGGCTAGGTATAATGAGCAGTTCTTC. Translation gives CASGARYNEQFF.

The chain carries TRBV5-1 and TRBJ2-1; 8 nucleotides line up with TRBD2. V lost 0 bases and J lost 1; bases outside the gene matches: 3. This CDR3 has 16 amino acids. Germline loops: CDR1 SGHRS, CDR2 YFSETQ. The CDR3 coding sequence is TGCGCCAGCAGCTTGGAGAGCGGGAGTTCCTACAATGAGCAGTTCTTC. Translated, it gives CASSLESGSSYNEQFF.

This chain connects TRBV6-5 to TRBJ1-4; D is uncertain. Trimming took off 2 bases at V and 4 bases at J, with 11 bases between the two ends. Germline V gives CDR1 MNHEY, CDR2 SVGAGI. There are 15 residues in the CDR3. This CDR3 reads CASSYIQTINEKLFF. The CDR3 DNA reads TGTGCCAGCAGTTACATACAGACGATTAATGAAAAACTGTTTTTT.

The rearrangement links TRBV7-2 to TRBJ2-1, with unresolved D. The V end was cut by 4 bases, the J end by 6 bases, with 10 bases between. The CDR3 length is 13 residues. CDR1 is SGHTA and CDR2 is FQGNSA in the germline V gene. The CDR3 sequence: CASSSGRLNEQFF. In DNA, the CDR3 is TGTGCCAGCAGCTCTGGACGGCTCAATGAGCAGTTCTTC.

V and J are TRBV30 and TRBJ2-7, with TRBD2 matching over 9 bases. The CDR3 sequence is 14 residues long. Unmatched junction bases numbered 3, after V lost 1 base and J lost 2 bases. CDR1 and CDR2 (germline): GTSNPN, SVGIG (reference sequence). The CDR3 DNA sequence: TGTGCCTGGAGTGAGGCGGGAGGGGCCTACGAGCAGTACTTC. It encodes CAWSEAGGAYEQYF.

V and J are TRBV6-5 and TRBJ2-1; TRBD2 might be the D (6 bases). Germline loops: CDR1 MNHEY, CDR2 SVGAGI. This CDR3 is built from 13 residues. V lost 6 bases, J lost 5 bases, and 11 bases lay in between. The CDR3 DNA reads TGTGCCAGCAGATCCGCGGGGAACAATGAGCAGTTCTTC. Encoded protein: CASRSAGNNEQFF.

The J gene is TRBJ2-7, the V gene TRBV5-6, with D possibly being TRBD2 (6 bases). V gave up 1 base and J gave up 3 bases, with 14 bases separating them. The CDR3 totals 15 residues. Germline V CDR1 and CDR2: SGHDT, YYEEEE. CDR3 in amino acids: CASSLMAGGVYEQYF. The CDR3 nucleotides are TGTGCCAGCAGCTTGATGGCAGGCGGGGTCTACGAGCAGTACTTC.

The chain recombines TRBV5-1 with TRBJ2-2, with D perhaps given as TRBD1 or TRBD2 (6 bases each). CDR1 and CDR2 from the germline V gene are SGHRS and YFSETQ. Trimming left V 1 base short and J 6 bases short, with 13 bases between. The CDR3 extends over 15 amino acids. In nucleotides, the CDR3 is TGCGCCAGCAGCTTGCAGGGGAGGAATGCCGGGGAGCTGTTTTTT. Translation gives CASSLQGRNAGELFF.

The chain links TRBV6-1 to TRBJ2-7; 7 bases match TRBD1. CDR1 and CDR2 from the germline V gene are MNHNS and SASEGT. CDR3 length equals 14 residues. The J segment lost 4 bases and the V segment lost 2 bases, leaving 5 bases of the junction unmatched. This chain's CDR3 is CASSEPGQKYEQYF. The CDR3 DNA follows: TGTGCCAGCAGTGAACCGGGACAGAAATACGAGCAGTACTTC.